This TCR beta chain was captured in a study of regulatory T cells in long-lasting Graves disease. The V gene's germline CDR1 is KGHDR and CDR2 SFDVKD. V lost 4 bases and J lost 3; bases outside the gene matches: 9. The CDR3 runs to 16 residues. TCR beta libraries were built with iRepertoire HTBI primers and Arm-PCR of CDR3 regions. TCRdb passed the multiplex PCR reads through MiXCR, listing each CDR3 protein once. The repertoire holds approximately 440,000 distinct CDR3 sequences, with 16% as singletons. This clonotype came up a few times. Time point denoted: newly diagnosed GD, antithyroid drugs for less than 3 months. After RNA was extracted from PBMCs, the TCR library was made from it. These same records also appear under a second study, on T cells in Graves' hyperthyroidism and ophthalmopathy. Per that paper: Ophthalmopathy onset followed model prediction by a median about 6.5 months.

The TCR comes from a man aged 35 to 55 with Graves disease. The chain couples TRBV24-1 to TRBJ2-7, with 9 bases lining up with TRBD1. The material sequenced was peripheral blood mononuclear cells (PBMCs), taken at new diagnosis, from a patient treated with antithyroid drugs. The CDR3 DNA is TGTGCCACCAGTGACCCGAGTGGGGACAGGGTCTACGAGCAGTACTTC. Translating it yields CATSDPSGDRVYEQYF.